This T cell receptor (beta chain) was identified during a study of T-cell memory formation after mild COVID-19. On the study more broadly: TCR clusters were mostly donor specific.

cDNA libraries for TCR alpha and TCR beta, carrying sample barcodes and UMIs, came from 5'RACE with constant-segment primers. Each CDR3 protein gets one entry after TCRdb re-called the 5' RACE reads with MiXCR. The sample lists tens of thousands of distinct CDR3 sequences; around 6.6% were seen once. Study observations and caveats: SARS-CoV-2 specificity of second-wave clones peaking day 37 was unconfirmed.

Germline CDR1 is KGHSH and CDR2 is LQKENI. The CDR3 consists of 15 residues. V was pared by 3 bases and J by 0 bases, with 11 bases between. Remarks on this clonotype: Its target is unknown.

Sequenced material: PBMCs or a T cell subset sorted from them (not recorded which). The chain combines TRBV18 with TRBJ1-2, with D perhaps matching TRBD1 (5 bases). The receptor's source is an adult who had mild COVID-19 (a few samples of this study predate the infection). Cell type and time point are not known. The CDR3 protein is CASSPGKTANYGYTF. CDR3 DNA: TGTGCCAGCTCACCTGGAAAGACAGCTAACTATGGCTACACCTTC.